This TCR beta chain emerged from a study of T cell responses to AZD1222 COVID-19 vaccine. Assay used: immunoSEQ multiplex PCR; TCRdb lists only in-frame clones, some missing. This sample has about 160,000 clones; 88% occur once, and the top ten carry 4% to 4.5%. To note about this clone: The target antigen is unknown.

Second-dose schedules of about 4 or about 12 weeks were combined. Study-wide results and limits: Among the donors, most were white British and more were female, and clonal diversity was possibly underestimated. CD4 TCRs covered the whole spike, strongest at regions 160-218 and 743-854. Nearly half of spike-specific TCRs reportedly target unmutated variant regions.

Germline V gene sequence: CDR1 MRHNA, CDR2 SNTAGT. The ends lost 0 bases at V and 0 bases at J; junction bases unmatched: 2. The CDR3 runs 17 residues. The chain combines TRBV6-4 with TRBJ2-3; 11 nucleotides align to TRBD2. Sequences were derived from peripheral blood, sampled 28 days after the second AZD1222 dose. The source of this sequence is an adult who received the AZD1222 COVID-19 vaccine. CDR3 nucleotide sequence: TGTGCCAGCAGTGACTCCACTAGCGGGGGCAGCACAGATACGCAGTATTTT. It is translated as CASSDSTSGGSTDTQYF.